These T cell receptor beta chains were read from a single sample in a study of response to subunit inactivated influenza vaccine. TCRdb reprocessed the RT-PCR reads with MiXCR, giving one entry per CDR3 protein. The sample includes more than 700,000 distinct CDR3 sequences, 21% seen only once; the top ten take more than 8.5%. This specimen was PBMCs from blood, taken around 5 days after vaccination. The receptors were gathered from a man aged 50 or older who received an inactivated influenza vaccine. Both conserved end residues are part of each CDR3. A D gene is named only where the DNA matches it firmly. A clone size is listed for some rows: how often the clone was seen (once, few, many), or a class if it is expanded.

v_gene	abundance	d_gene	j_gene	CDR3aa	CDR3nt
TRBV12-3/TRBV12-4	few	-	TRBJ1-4	CASSPSGVRSEKLFF	TGTGCCAGCAGCCCCTCGGGGGTAAGGAGTGAAAAACTGTTTTTT
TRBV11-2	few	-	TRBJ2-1	CASSLPVRDEQFF	TGTGCCAGCAGCTTACCCGTACGGGATGAGCAGTTCTTC
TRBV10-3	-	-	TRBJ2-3	CAISERTDTQYF	TGTGCCATCAGTGAGCGTACAGATACGCAGTATTTT
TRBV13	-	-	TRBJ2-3	CASSARTAPTDTQYF	TGTGCCAGCAGCGCTCGGACAGCCCCCACAGATACGCAGTATTTT
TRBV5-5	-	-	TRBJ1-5	CASSATGFSNQPQHF	TGTGCCAGCAGCGCAACAGGGTTCAGCAATCAGCCCCAGCATTTT
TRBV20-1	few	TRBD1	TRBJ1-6	CSARAAQIPDRVSPLHF	TGCAGTGCTAGGGCAGCCCAAATCCCAGACAGGGTCTCACCCCTCCACTTT
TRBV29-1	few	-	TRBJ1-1	CSVAGSLMNTEAFF	TGCAGCGTTGCCGGGAGTTTAATGAACACTGAAGCTTTCTTT
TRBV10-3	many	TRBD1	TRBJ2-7	CAISVDRGREQYF	TGTGCCATCAGTGTGGACAGGGGGCGGGAGCAGTACTTC
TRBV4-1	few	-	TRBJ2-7	CASSQRTHVYEQYF	TGCGCCAGCAGCCAACGGACTCACGTCTACGAGCAGTACTTC
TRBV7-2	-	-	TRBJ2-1	CASSRSSGGGYNEQFF	TGTGCCAGCAGCCGTTCTAGCGGAGGGGGGTACAATGAGCAGTTCTTC
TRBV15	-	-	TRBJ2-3	CATSRTPGTDTQYF	TGTGCCACCAGCCGGACCCCAGGCACAGATACGCAGTATTTT
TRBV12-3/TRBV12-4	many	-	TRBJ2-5	CASRLGQGSGQETQYF	TGTGCCAGCAGACTAGGCCAGGGTAGCGGACAAGAGACCCAGTACTTC
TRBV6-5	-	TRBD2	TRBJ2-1	CASSYRRAGGLSEQFF	TGTGCCAGCAGTTATAGGCGGGCGGGGGGGCTTAGTGAGCAGTTCTTC
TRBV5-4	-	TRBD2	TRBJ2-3	CASSLWLAGSTDTQYF	TGTGCCAGCAGCTTGTGGCTAGCGGGGAGCACAGATACGCAGTATTTT
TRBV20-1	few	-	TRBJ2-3	CSATMKPDTQYF	TGCAGTGCCACTATGAAACCGGATACGCAGTATTTT
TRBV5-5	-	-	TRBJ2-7	CASSQTRDLSYEQYF	TGTGCCAGCAGCCAAACAAGGGACCTCTCATACGAGCAGTACTTC